Shown below are 2 T cell receptor beta chains from a single sample sequenced in a study of spatial heterogeneity in lung cancer (dated by TCRdb to about 2019). Receptor libraries were prepared by 5' RACE. The sample was run on a NextSeq 500. TCRdb took the public reads, trimmed them with fastp at Q25, ran MiXCR for clone calling and kept in-frame beta chains. Rows with one shared CDR3 protein collapse into an entry with the most common genes and DNA. For this sample there are 18,000 or so distinct CDR3 sequences; under 7.5% appear just once. Jointly, the top ten make up 3% to 4% of the sample. Study-wide findings and limitations: The tumor nonsynonymous mutation count correlated with the number of expanded alpha and beta TCRs within the tumor.

No antigen has been assigned to these receptors. The sample's time point, from its label and the paper: sample taken at primary tumor resection. This material consisted of lung tumor tissue, taken at surgery. The receptors were gathered from a female donor with early-stage non-small cell lung cancer.

The sample holds a few counts of this clonotype. The rearrangement links TRBV28 to TRBJ2-7; 9 nucleotides align to TRBD2. This CDR3 is 15 amino acids long. The germline V gene has CDR1 MDHEN and CDR2 SYDVKM. V lost 4 bases and J lost 7; bases outside the gene matches: 11. This CDR3 reads CASSSPGGRVWEQYF. For the CDR3, the DNA is TGTGCCAGCAGTTCCCCCGGCGGGAGGGTATGGGAGCAGTACTTC. The variable domain in full, with the rest retrieved from reference TRBV28 and TRBJ2-7, is DVKVTQSSRYLVKRTGEKVFLECVQDMDHENMFWYRQDPGLGLRLIYFSYDVKMKEKGDIPEGYSVSREKKERFSLILESASTNQTSMYLCASSSPGGRVWEQYFGPGTRLTVT.

This clonotype has a count of ten or more. The V gene is TRBV12-3 or TRBV12-4, the J gene TRBJ1-4; no definite D call. The CDR3 consists of 11 residues. Trimming took off 6 bases at V and 2 bases at J, with 1 base between the two ends. The CDR3: CASRTNEKLFF. In nucleotides, the CDR3 is TGTGCCAGCAGGACTAATGAAAAACTGTTTTTT.